This paragraph reports one TCR beta chain. Antigen specificity is unknown. Amplifying from RNA transcripts, the study obtained TCR beta CDR3 regions. Amplification began with first-round RT-PCR using HTBI primers, then second-round multiplex PCR was performed. TCRdb reprocessed the multiplex PCR reads via MiXCR and lists one record per CDR3 protein. The table lists about 400,000 distinct CDR3 sequences, roughly 21% of them singletons. The data derive from a study of Graves' ophthalmopathy and Graves' hyperthyroidism. Study context: Peripheral blood was gathered at first diagnosis, ahead of any treatment whatsoever. Points from the study as a whole: For predicting ophthalmopathy progression, the model had roughly 70% sensitivity and 72% to 75% specificity. Blood also harbored most expanded thyroid clonotypes above 0.001 frequency.

Germline V gene sequence: CDR1 MDHEN, CDR2 SYDVKM. V lost 6 bases to trimming and J lost 4 bases, with 18 bases between them. This CDR3 is 15 amino acids long. Sequenced material: peripheral blood. This chain links TRBV28 with TRBJ2-5; D may be TRBD2 (7 bases). The source of this sequence is a woman aged 18-29 years with stable Graves' hyperthyroidism. This CDR3 reads CASSGGTPNSETQYF. The CDR3 nucleotides are TGTGCCAGCAGCGGGGGGACACCAAATTCAGAGACCCAGTACTTC.